The 13 T cell receptor beta chains reported below all come from one sample, sequenced in a study of Ad26.COV2.S vaccination and SARS-CoV-2 variants. TCRdb's copy holds only in-frame clones and misses some; the assay was immunoSEQ multiplex PCR. Of approximately 500,000 clones in the sample, about 83% are singletons; the top ten hold around 13%. Noted treatment: around 19 received Ad26.COV2.S at low or high dose, single or two shots; 5 received placebo; per-sample allocation not given. On day 63 after the first injection, vaccine and placebo recipients gave samples. The source material was peripheral blood, sampled in a trial of Ad26.COV2.S vaccine versus placebo. The source is a person aged 18-60 years who received the Ad26.COV2.S COVID-19 vaccine or a placebo.

The chain is built from TRBV6-2 or TRBV6-3 and TRBJ1-2; 8 bases map to TRBD1. CDR1 MNHEY and CDR2 SVGEGT come from the germline V gene. The J segment lost 6 bases and the V segment lost 4 bases, leaving 16 bases of the junction unmatched. The CDR3 sequence is 17 residues long. The CDR3 nucleotides are TGTGCCAGCAGTTCGATTGGACAGGGAGGTAGAGAAGATGGCTACACCTTC. Its translation: CASSSIGQGGREDGYTF.

The gene calls are TRBV19 and TRBJ2-3; D not resolved. Trimming pared 3 bases from V and 5 bases from J, leaving 15 bases between. Germline V lookup: CDR1 LNHDA, CDR2 SQIVND (reference sequence). The CDR3 is 15 amino acids. The DNA of the CDR3 is TGTGCCAGTAGTATGCGGCAGGCCATTATAGATACGCAGTATTTT. Its protein product is CASSMRQAIIDTQYF.

As concerns this clone: The identical CDR3 is also encoded by other nucleotide sequences in the sample. This CDR3 reads CASSLRGEKLFF. The DNA for the CDR3 is TGTGCCAGCAGCCTGAGAGGTGAAAAACTGTTTTTT. The chain couples TRBV7-2 to TRBJ1-4, with unresolved D. CDR1 is SGHTA and CDR2 is FQGNSA in the germline V gene. Trimming removed 5 bases from V and 7 bases from J, with 8 bases in between. The CDR3 consists of 12 residues.

In its sample, this clone was seen once. This sequence joins TRBV5-6 and TRBJ2-3; 9 positions match TRBD2. The CDR3 runs 16 residues. The germline V gene has CDR1 SGHDT and CDR2 YYEEEE. V was pared by 4 bases and J by 2 bases, with 8 bases of the junction left unmatched. In nucleotides, the CDR3 is TGTGCCAGCAGCGGAAGCGGGAGGACGGTCACAGATACGCAGTATTTT. Encoded protein: CASSGSGRTVTDTQYF. Filled out from reference TRBV5-6 and TRBJ2-3, the complete variable domain reads DAGVTQSPTHLIKTRGQQVTLRCSPKSGHDTVSWYQQALGQGPQFIFQYYEEEERQRGNFPDRFSGHQFPNYSSELNVNALLLGDSALYLCASSGSGRTVTDTQYFGPGTRLTVL.

The chain has TRBV6-5 and TRBJ1-1; 9 bases map to TRBD1. Germline V gives CDR1 MNHEY, CDR2 SVGAGI. V lost 5 bases and J lost 11; bases outside the gene matches: 6. This CDR3 contains 12 residues. The CDR3 nucleotides are TGTGCCAGCAGTCAGGCCGGACAGGGGGCTTTCTTT. This translates into CASSQAGQGAFF.

V gene TRBV9 combines with J gene TRBJ1-5, with TRBD1 identical over 11 bases. Germline CDR1 SGDLS, CDR2 YYNGEE. V was pared by 3 bases and J by 6 bases, with 5 bases of the junction left unmatched. The length of the CDR3 is 15 residues. As DNA, the CDR3 is TGTGCCAGCAGCGGAACCGGGACAGGGGGTCAGCCCCAGCATTTT. Its protein is CASSGTGTGGQPQHF.

The sample holds one count of this clone. This chain uses TRBV5-1 with TRBJ1-4, with D tentatively TRBD1 (6 bases). Germline assignment: CDR1 SGHRS and CDR2 YFSETQ. The length of the CDR3 is 16 residues. Trimming pared 0 bases from V and 1 base from J, leaving 10 bases between. The CDR3: CASSLDGGGTNEKLFF. For the CDR3, the DNA is TGCGCCAGCAGCTTGGACGGGGGCGGAACTAATGAAAAACTGTTTTTT.

J is TRBJ1-4 and V is TRBV4-2, with a weak D call TRBD1 (5 bases). Trimming pared 5 bases from V and 5 bases from J, leaving 27 bases between. CDR1 and CDR2 from the germline V gene are LGHNA and YNFKEQ. This CDR3 region has 19 residues. The CDR3, as DNA: TGTGCCAGCAGCAGTGACTGGGGGTTGTCGACAGCGCAAAATGAAAAACTGTTTTTT. This translates into CASSSDWGLSTAQNEKLFF.

The chain carries TRBV11-3 and TRBJ2-3; TRBD2 aligns across 7 bases. This CDR3 region has 13 residues. Unmatched junction bases numbered 4, after V lost 6 bases and J lost 4 bases. Germline CDR1 and CDR2: SGHNT and YENEEA. Written as DNA, the CDR3 is TGTGCCAGCAGGGGGAGGGATGCAGATACGCAGTATTTT. It encodes CASRGRDADTQYF.

The chain couples TRBV5-1 to TRBJ2-1; 11 positions agree with TRBD2. Losses at the gene ends were 0 bases for V and 0 bases for J; bases not matched to a gene: 5. This CDR3 has 18 residues. The germline CDR1 and CDR2 sequences are SGHRS and YFSETQ. CDR3 sequence: CASSLGLAGPLSYNEQFF. CDR3 in DNA: TGCGCCAGCAGCTTGGGACTAGCGGGACCCCTCTCCTACAATGAGCAGTTCTTC.

The V and J genes are TRBV12-3 or TRBV12-4 and TRBJ1-6, with D possibly matching TRBD1 (6 bases). The CDR3 runs 13 residues. Trimming took off 6 bases at V and 7 bases at J, with 10 bases between the two ends. CDR3 region: CASRNQGNSPLHF. CDR3 nucleotides: TGTGCCAGCAGGAATCAGGGGAATTCACCCCTCCACTTT.

CDR3 nucleotides: TGTGCCAGCAGCGCGAGTACTAACTATGGCTACACCTTC. Residues: CASSASTNYGYTF. The rearrangement joins TRBV9 to TRBJ1-2; D gene ambiguous. From germline, CDR1 is SGDLS and CDR2 YYNGEE. V was cut by 3 bases and J by 0 bases, with 6 bases left in between. This CDR3 spans 13 amino acids.

The chain is built from TRBV6-6 and TRBJ2-1; possible D gene TRBD1, 5 bases. V was clipped by 5 bases and J by 4 bases, with 6 bases between them. The CDR3 extends over 12 amino acids. CDR1 MNHNY and CDR2 SVGAGI come from the germline V gene (reference sequence). CDR3: CASSPGYNEQFF. The CDR3 DNA follows: TGTGCCAGCAGTCCAGGGTACAATGAGCAGTTCTTC.